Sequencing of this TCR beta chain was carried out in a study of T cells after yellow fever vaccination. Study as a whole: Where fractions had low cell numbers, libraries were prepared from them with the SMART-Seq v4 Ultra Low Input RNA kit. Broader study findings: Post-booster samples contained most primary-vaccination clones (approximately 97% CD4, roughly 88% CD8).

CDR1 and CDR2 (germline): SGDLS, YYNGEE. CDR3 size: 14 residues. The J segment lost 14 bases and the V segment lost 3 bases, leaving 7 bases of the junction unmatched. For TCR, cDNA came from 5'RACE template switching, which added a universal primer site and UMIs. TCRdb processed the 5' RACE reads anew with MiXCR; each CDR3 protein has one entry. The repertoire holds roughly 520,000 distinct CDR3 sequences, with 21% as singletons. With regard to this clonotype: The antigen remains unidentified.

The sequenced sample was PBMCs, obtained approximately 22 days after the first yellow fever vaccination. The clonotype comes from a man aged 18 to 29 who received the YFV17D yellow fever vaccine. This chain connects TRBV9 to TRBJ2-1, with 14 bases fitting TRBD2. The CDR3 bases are TGTGCCAGCAGCGCCGGACTAGCGGGGGGCCCGGAGTTCTTC. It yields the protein CASSAGLAGGPEFF.